This is a list of T cell receptor beta chains from one sample in a study of identifying expanded T cells in peripheral blood. Using immunoSEQ multiplex PCR, the repertoire was profiled, and TCRdb retains in-frame clones only, with some absent. The data contain about 110,000 clones, approximately 90% of them singletons. The sequencing input was blood. The receptor set was obtained from a person aged 18 to 75 in good health. CDR3s include the opening cysteine and the closing phenylalanine or tryptophan. Fields, in order: clone size, J gene, CDR3 length, V gene, D gene, CDR3 DNA, CDR3 protein. The D gene is left open where the match is weak. The size entry is marked missing in some rows and otherwise reads once, few, many or a size class.

>NA|TRBJ2-5|14|TRBV7-2|TRBD1
TGTGCCAGCAGCCGAACACAGGGGGTATCGTCCCAGTACTTC
CASSRTQGVSSQYF
>NA|TRBJ2-2|14|TRBV6-5|TRBD2
TGTGCCAGCAGGAGCGGGGGGCGTGGCGGGGAGCTGTTTTTT
CASRSGGRGGELFF
>NA|TRBJ1-2|13|TRBV5-8|NA
TGTGCCAGCAGCTTAAAAGGGTTCTATGGCTACACCTTC
CASSLKGFYGYTF
>NA|TRBJ2-7|13|TRBV6-5|NA
TGTGCCAGCAGTGAAATGATACCCTACGAGCAGTACTTC
CASSEMIPYEQYF
>NA|TRBJ2-7|14|TRBV5-1|TRBD1
TGCGCCAGCAGCTTGTCGGGACAGTACTACGAGCAGTACTTC
CASSLSGQYYEQYF
>NA|TRBJ1-2|12|TRBV19|NA
TGTGCCAGTAGCATCGGGACGGGAGGCTACACCTTC
CASSIGTGGYTF
>NA|TRBJ1-1|13|TRBV6-6|NA
TGTGCCAGCAGTTACGTTTCAAGAGATGAAGCTTTCTTT
CASSYVSRDEAFF
>NA|TRBJ1-1|18|TRBV13|NA
TGTGCCAGCAGCTTTGGGAGCGAGGGATTGGGGGTAGGCACTGAAGCTTTCTTT
CASSFGSEGLGVGTEAFF
>once|TRBJ2-3|17|TRBV2|TRBD1
TGTGCCAGCAGCGACTACCCCGGGACAGGGGAGTCAGATACGCAGTATTTT
CASSDYPGTGESDTQYF
>NA|TRBJ1-1|16|TRBV19|NA
TGTGCCAGTAGCCGCTTAAGACAGTTCCTAAACACTGAAGCTTTCTTT
CASSRLRQFLNTEAFF
>NA|TRBJ1-2|13|TRBV5-5|NA
TGTGCCAGCAGCCCGTTTGGCGTCGGTGGCTACACCTTC
CASSPFGVGGYTF
>NA|TRBJ2-7|16|TRBV7-6|TRBD1
TGTGCCAGCAGCCCCGGCCCGGGGGACAGGGGCTACGAGCAGTACTTC
CASSPGPGDRGYEQYF
>NA|TRBJ1-5|14|TRBV5-1|TRBD1
TGCGCCAGCAGCTTGGCAGGGGGGAATCAGCCCCAGCATTTT
CASSLAGGNQPQHF
>NA|TRBJ2-7|14|TRBV7-2|NA
TGTGCCAGCAGCCCACAGTCGAGCTCCTACGAGCAGTACTTC
CASSPQSSSYEQYF
>once|TRBJ2-1|12|TRBV28|NA
TGTGCCAGCAGTTCCCCATACGGTGAGCAGTTCTTC
CASSSPYGEQFF
>NA|TRBJ1-1|14|TRBV6-4|NA
TGTGCCAGCTCGGAGCACCCGGGGAACACTGAAGCTTTCTTT
CASSEHPGNTEAFF
>NA|TRBJ1-6|13|TRBV7-9|NA
TGTGCCAGCAGCCCAGGCCGCATATCACCCCTCCACTTT
CASSPGRISPLHF
>few|TRBJ2-1|16|TRBV6-5|TRBD2
TGTGCCAGCAGTTACTCCTTTAGCGGGGGGGTCAATGAGCAGTTCTTC
CASSYSFSGGVNEQFF
>NA|TRBJ2-7|13|TRBV29-1|NA
TGCAGCGTTGACGGCAGGGATGCCTACGAGCAGTACTTC
CSVDGRDAYEQYF
>NA|TRBJ1-1|15|TRBV18|NA
TGTGCCAGCTCACCCCTCTTGCCCTCTAACACTGAAGCTTTCTTT
CASSPLLPSNTEAFF
>NA|TRBJ2-1|20|TRBV9|TRBD2
TGTGCCAGCAGCGTAGTGGCAGACCCAGTAGCGGGGGCCTCCTACAATGAGCAGTTCTTC
CASSVVADPVAGASYNEQFF
>NA|TRBJ2-3|18|TRBV10-3|TRBD2
TGTGCCATCAGCCCTCACCTTAGCGGGGGAGGGGGTTCAGATACGCAGTATTTT
CAISPHLSGGGGSDTQYF
>NA|TRBJ2-1|14|TRBV7-9|TRBD1
TGTGCCAGCAGCATCGGGACAGGAATGAATGAGCAGTTCTTC
CASSIGTGMNEQFF
>NA|TRBJ1-1|15|TRBV6-5|NA
TGTGCCAGCAGCCACGGAGGGGGGCCTGGCACTGAAGCTTTCTTT
CASSHGGGPGTEAFF
>few|TRBJ2-1|16|TRBV9|NA
TGTGCCAGCAGCGTAGCCCCCCTCGGGGGATACAATGAGCAGTTCTTC
CASSVAPLGGYNEQFF
>NA|TRBJ1-3|15|TRBV19|NA
TGTGCCAGTAGCAGAGGGTCTCTGGCTGGAAACACCATATATTTT
CASSRGSLAGNTIYF
>NA|TRBJ1-2|12|TRBV29-1|NA
TGCAGCGTTGATTGGGCTTCGTATGGCTACACCTTC
CSVDWASYGYTF
>few|TRBJ1-6|13|TRBV10-3|NA
TGTGCCATCGGCCCAGGGGCAAGCTCACCCCTCCACTTT
CAIGPGASSPLHF
>NA|TRBJ2-1|13|TRBV29-1|TRBD2
TGCAGCGTTGCGGGGGGGGTATACAATGAGCAGTTCTTC
CSVAGGVYNEQFF
>NA|TRBJ1-2|18|TRBV19|NA
TGTGCCAGTAGGGATCGAGGAGCAGGAGGTGATCGATCCTATGGCTACACCTTC
CASRDRGAGGDRSYGYTF
>NA|TRBJ2-5|15|TRBV27|TRBD1
TGTGCCAGCAGTTTAGGACAGGGGTTTTCGGAGACCCAGTACTTC
CASSLGQGFSETQYF
>NA|TRBJ2-1|15|TRBV2|NA
TGTGCCAGCAGTGTTGCCGGGCAGGTGTGGAATGAGCAGTTCTTC
CASSVAGQVWNEQFF
>NA|TRBJ2-7|11|TRBV6-5|NA
TGTGCCAGCAGGGACAACTACGAGCAGTACTTC
CASRDNYEQYF
>NA|TRBJ1-1|16|TRBV5-4|TRBD1
TGTGCCAGCAGCGGACCGGGACAGGGATTGAACACTGAAGCTTTCTTT
CASSGPGQGLNTEAFF
>NA|TRBJ1-3|16|TRBV7-8|NA
TGTGCCAGCAGCGCGGGAACAGGGAGCTCTGGAAACACCATATATTTT
CASSAGTGSSGNTIYF
>NA|TRBJ1-4|17|TRBV28|NA
TGTGCCAGCAGCCTACCATCTGGGGGGCGGACTAATGAAAAACTGTTTTTT
CASSLPSGGRTNEKLFF
>NA|TRBJ1-2|18|TRBV19|NA
TGTGCCAGTAGCCGAGGAGATACTCGGCAGCAGAATTACTATGGCTACACCTTC
CASSRGDTRQQNYYGYTF
>NA|TRBJ2-7|12|TRBV5-5|NA
TGTGCCAGCAGCTTGGACGGGTGGGAGCAGTACTTC
CASSLDGWEQYF
>NA|TRBJ2-7|14|TRBV27|NA
TGTGCCAGCAGCCACTTAGGTTCACTCTACGAGCAGTACTTC
CASSHLGSLYEQYF
>NA|TRBJ2-3|19|TRBV9|NA
TGTGCCAGCAGCGTGCGGTCAACGGCGGTAGCCCCCTTCACAGATACGCAGTATTTT
CASSVRSTAVAPFTDTQYF
>NA|TRBJ2-7|17|TRBV6-1|TRBD2
TGTGCCAGCAGTGTGGGGCCCTCGCGGGGGGGTCCCAACGAGCAGTACTTC
CASSVGPSRGGPNEQYF
>NA|TRBJ1-2|15|TRBV5-6|NA
TGTGCCAGCAGCTTGTTGACTTTTTTTACGTATGGCTACACCTTC
CASSLLTFFTYGYTF
>few|TRBJ1-2|13|TRBV2|TRBD1
TGTGCCAGCAGTGTAGACTCAACAGGGGACGACACCTTC
CASSVDSTGDDTF
>NA|TRBJ2-3|15|TRBV9|NA
TGTGCCAGCAGCGCTCAGGGGGGGGGCACAGATACGCAGTATTTT
CASSAQGGGTDTQYF
>once|TRBJ2-6|15|TRBV29-1|NA
TGCAGCGTTGAAGACCCTCGAAAGGGGGCCAACGTCCTGACTTTC
CSVEDPRKGANVLTF
>NA|TRBJ2-2|13|TRBV6-5|NA
TGTGCCAGCAGGCAGGCGGGCACCGGGGAGCTGTTTTTT
CASRQAGTGELFF
>NA|TRBJ1-4|12|TRBV30|NA
TGTGCCTGGGGGGGAGGGAATGAAAAACTGTTTTTT
CAWGGGNEKLFF
>NA|TRBJ1-5|13|TRBV6-6|NA
TGTGCCAGCAGTCCACCGGAGGGTGGGGCCCAGCATTTT
CASSPPEGGAQHF
>NA|TRBJ2-7|11|TRBV6-1|NA
TGTGCCAGCAGTGAAGGATACGAGCAGTACTTC
CASSEGYEQYF
>many|TRBJ2-2|13|TRBV6-4|NA
TGTGCCAGCAGTGACAGGGACACCGGGGAGCTGTTTTTT
CASSDRDTGELFF
>NA|TRBJ2-7|12|TRBV10-3|TRBD2
TGTGCCACCGACCGGGGGGGAAACGAGCAGTACTTC
CATDRGGNEQYF
>once|TRBJ2-7|13|TRBV19|NA
TGTGCCAGTAGTTTCGGACCCTACTACGAGCAGTACTTC
CASSFGPYYEQYF
>NA|TRBJ1-1|15|TRBV7-2|TRBD1
TGTGCCAGCAGTCCTAGACAGACAGGGGACACTGAAGCTTTCTTT
CASSPRQTGDTEAFF